This T cell receptor (beta chain) was sequenced for a study of OX40 agonist ivuxolimab in advanced cancers. Overall study context: Ivuxolimab was administered intravenously to patients at 0.01 to 10 mg/kg every 2 weeks. Partial responses occurred in three patients (one hepatocellular carcinoma, two cutaneous melanoma). Dose-escalation cases comprised hepatocellular carcinoma, melanoma, renal cell or head and neck cancer. Study results and limitations: Normalized expansion of T-cell clones was also low for some nonresponders.

This CDR3 contains 18 residues. Germline values: CDR1 SEHNR, CDR2 FQNEAQ (reference sequence). V lost 5 bases and J lost 1; bases outside the gene matches: 10. Libraries were prepared by immunoSEQ multiplex PCR; TCRdb keeps only in-frame clonotypes and omits some of them. The repertoire holds 20,000 to 25,000 clones, with around 84% as singletons. Note on this clone: Its antigen is still unknown.

The sample consisted of CD4+ or CD8+ T cells sorted from blood, taken in a trial of the OX40 agonist ivuxolimab. The receptor comes from an adult with an advanced solid tumor such as melanoma, head and neck, liver or kidney cancer. J is TRBJ2-4 and V is TRBV7-9; 11 nucleotides agree with TRBD2. The CDR3 spells CASSTLAGGQRAKNIQYF. CDR3 nucleotide sequence: TGTGCCAGCAGCACCCTAGCGGGGGGACAGAGGGCCAAAAACATTCAGTACTTC.